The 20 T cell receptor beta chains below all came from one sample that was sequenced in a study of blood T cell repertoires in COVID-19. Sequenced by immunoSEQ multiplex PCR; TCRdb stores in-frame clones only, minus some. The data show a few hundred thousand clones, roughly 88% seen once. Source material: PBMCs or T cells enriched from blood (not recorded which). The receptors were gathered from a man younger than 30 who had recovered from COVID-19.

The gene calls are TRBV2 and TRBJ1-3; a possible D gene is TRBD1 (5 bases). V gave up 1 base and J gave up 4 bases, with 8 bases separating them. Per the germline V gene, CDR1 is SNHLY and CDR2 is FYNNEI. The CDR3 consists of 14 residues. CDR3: CASSEGRAGNTIYF. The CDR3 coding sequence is TGTGCCAGCAGTGAAGGCAGGGCAGGAAACACCATATATTTT.

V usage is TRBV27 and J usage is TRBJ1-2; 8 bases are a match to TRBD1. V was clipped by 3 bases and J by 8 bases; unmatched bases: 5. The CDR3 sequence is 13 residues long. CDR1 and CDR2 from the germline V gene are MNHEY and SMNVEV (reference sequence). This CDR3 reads CASSFPTGEGYTF. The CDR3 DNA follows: TGTGCCAGCAGTTTCCCGACAGGGGAAGGCTACACCTTC.

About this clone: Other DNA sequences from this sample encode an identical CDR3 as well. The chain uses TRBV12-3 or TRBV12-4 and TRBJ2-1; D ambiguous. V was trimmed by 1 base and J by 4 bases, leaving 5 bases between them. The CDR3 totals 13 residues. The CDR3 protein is CASSLGGYNEQFF. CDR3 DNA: TGTGCCAGCAGTTTAGGCGGTTACAATGAGCAGTTCTTC.

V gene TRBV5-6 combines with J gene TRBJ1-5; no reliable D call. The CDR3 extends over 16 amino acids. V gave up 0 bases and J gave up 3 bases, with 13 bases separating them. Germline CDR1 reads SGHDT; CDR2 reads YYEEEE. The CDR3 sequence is CASSLVGGIDNQPQHF. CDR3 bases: TGTGCCAGCAGCTTGGTAGGAGGGATCGACAATCAGCCCCAGCATTTT. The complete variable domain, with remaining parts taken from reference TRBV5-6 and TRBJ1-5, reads DAGVTQSPTHLIKTRGQQVTLRCSPKSGHDTVSWYQQALGQGPQFIFQYYEEEERQRGNFPDRFSGHQFPNYSSELNVNALLLGDSALYLCASSLVGGIDNQPQHFGDGTRLSIL.

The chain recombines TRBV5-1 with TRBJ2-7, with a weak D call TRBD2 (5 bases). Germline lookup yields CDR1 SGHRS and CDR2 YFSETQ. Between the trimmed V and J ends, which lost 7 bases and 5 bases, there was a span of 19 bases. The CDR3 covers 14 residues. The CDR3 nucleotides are TGCGCCAGCGGACCGGGATCAAACGGCGACGAGCAGTACTTC. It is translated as CASGPGSNGDEQYF.

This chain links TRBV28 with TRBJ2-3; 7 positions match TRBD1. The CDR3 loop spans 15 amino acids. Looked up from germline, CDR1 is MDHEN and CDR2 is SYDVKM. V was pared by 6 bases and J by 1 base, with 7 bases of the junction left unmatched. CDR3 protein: CASRPQGSRTDTQYF. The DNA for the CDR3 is TGTGCCAGCAGACCACAGGGGTCCCGCACAGATACGCAGTATTTT.

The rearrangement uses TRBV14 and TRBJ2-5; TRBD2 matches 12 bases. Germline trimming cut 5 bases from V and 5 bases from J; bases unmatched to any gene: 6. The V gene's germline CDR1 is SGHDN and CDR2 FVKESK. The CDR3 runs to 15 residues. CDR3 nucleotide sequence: TGTGCCAGCAGCGCTAGCGGGGGGGCCGTGGAGACCCAGTACTTC. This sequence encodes CASSASGGAVETQYF.

CDR3: CASSLTGEQYF. CDR3 coding DNA: TGCGCCAGCAGCTTGACAGGCGAGCAGTACTTC. V gene TRBV5-1 combines with J gene TRBJ2-7; the D gene is possibly TRBD1 (5 bases). The CDR3 length is 11 residues. Trimming cost V 1 base and J 6 bases, with 5 bases left between them. CDR1 and CDR2 (germline): SGHRS, YFSETQ.

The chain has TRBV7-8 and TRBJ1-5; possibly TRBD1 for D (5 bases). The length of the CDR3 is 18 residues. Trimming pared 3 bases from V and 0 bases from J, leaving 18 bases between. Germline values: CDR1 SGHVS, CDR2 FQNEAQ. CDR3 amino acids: CASSFQRGNIYSNQPQHF. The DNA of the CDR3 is TGTGCCAGCAGCTTCCAAAGGGGAAATATTTATAGCAATCAGCCCCAGCATTTT.

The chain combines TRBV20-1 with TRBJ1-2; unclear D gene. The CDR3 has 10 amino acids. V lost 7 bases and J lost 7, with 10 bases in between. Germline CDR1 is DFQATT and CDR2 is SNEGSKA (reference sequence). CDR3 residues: CSGFGGGYTF. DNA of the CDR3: TGCAGTGGTTTCGGTGGTGGCTACACCTTC.

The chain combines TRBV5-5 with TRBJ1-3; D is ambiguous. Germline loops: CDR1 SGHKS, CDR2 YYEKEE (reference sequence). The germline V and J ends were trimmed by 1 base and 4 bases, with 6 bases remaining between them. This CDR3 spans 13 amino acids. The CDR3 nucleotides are TGTGCCAGCAGCTTGTTCTCCGGAAACACCATATATTTT. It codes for CASSLFSGNTIYF.

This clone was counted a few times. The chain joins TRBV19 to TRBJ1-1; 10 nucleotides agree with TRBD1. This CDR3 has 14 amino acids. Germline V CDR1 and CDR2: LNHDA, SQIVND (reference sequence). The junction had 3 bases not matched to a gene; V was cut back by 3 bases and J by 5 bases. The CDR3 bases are TGTGCCAGTAGTATCCCGGGACAGGGGACTGAAGCTTTCTTT. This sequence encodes CASSIPGQGTEAFF.

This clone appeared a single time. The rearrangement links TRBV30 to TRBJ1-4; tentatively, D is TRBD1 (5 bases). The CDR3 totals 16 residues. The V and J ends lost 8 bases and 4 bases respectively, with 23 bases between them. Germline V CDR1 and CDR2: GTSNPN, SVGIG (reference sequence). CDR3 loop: CAPKPLGRDFNEKLFF. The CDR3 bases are TGTGCCCCGAAACCCCTTGGGCGGGACTTTAATGAAAAACTGTTTTTT. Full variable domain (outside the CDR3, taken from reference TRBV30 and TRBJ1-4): SQTIHQWPATLVQPVGSPLSLECTVEGTSNPNLYWYRQAAGRGLQLLFYSVGIGQISSEVPQNLSASRPQDRQFILSSKKLLLSDSGFYLCAPKPLGRDFNEKLFFGSGTQLSVL.

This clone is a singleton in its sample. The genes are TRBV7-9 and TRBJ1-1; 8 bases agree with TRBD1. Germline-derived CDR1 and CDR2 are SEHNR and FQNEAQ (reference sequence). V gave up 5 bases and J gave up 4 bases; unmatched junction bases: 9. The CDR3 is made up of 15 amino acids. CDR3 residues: CASSPNDRGGTEAFF. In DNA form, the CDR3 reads TGTGCCAGCAGCCCGAATGACAGGGGTGGCACTGAAGCTTTCTTT.

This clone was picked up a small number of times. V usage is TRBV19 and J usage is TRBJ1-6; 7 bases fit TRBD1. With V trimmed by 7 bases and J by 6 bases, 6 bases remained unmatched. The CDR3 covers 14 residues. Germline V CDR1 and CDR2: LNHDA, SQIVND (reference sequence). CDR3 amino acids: CASTPTGSNSPLHF. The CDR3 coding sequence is TGTGCCAGTACCCCGACAGGGAGTAATTCACCCCTCCACTTT. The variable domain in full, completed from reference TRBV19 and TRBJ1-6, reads DGGITQSPKYLFRKEGQNVTLSCEQNLNHDAMYWYRQDPGQGLRLIYYSQIVNDFQKGDIAEGYSVSREKKESFPLTVTSAQKNPTAFYLCASTPTGSNSPLHFGNGTRLTVT.

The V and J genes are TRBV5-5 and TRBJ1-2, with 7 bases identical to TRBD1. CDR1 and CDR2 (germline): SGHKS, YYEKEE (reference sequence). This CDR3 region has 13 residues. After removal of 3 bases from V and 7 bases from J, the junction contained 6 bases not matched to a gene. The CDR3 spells CASSSTGSSGYTF. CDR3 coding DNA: TGTGCCAGCAGCTCGACAGGGTCGAGTGGCTACACCTTC.

CDR3 nucleotides: TGTGCCAGTAGTTCGGACGGCAGCGGTGGCTACACCTTC. Its protein product is CASSSDGSGGYTF. The rearrangement uses TRBV19 and TRBJ1-2; D is unresolved. The CDR3 sequence is 13 residues long. Trimming took 5 bases from V and 7 from J, leaving 14 bases between them. The germline CDR1 and CDR2 sequences are LNHDA and SQIVND (reference sequence).

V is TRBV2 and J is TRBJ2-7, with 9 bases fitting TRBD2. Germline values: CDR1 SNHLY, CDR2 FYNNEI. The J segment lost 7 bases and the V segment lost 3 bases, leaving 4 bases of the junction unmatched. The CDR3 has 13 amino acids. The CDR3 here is CASSESREGEQYF. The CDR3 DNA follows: TGTGCCAGCAGTGAGTCGCGGGAGGGTGAGCAGTACTTC.

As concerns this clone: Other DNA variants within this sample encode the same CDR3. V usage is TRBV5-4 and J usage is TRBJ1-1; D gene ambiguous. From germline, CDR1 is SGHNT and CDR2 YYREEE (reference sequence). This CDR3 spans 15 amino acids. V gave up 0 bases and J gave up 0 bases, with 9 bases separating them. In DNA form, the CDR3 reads TGTGCCAGCAGCTTGGGAGGGAGGGTGAACACTGAAGCTTTCTTT. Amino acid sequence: CASSLGGRVNTEAFF.

CDR3 in amino acids: CASSLSLVGREATGELFF. Here the CDR3 DNA reads TGTGCCAGCAGCTTAAGTTTAGTCGGTCGGGAGGCCACCGGGGAGCTGTTTTTT. This chain connects TRBV7-6 to TRBJ2-2; TRBD2 agrees at 7 bases. The V segment lost 2 bases and the J segment 4 bases; nucleotides outside the gene matches: 13. This CDR3 region has 18 residues. CDR1 and CDR2 (germline): SGHVS, FNYEAQ.